Many counts were recorded for the clone carrying this T cell receptor beta chain. The antigen remains unidentified. The data were obtained in a study of neurological immune-mediated disorders. Study-wide findings and caveats: No expanded-clone CDR3 amino acid sequence recurred across subjects, suggesting private TCR-beta repertoires.

As for the cDNA, it was generated by 5'RACE with 10-nucleotide random UMIs. TCRdb used MiXCR to reprocess the 5' RACE reads, holding one entry per CDR3 protein. The sample holds roughly 100,000 distinct CDR3 sequences; less than 14% are singletons and the top ten take 2.5% to 4%. Stated time point: longitudinal time-point 3. 2 million PBMCs stored at -80 C were the source of the unsorted libraries. Germline V lookup: CDR1 SGHTA, CDR2 FQGNSA. CDR3 length: 15 amino acids. V lost 2 bases to trimming and J lost 4 bases; unmatched junction nucleotides: 1. This rearrangement joins TRBV7-2 to TRBJ2-3; TRBD2 aligns across 12 bases. The TCR comes from a female donor with HTLV-1-associated myelopathy (HAM/TSP). Input material: PBMCs. The CDR3 DNA sequence: TGTGCCAGCAGCTTACTAGCGGGGGGGCCAGATACGCAGTATTTT. This encodes CASSLLAGGPDTQYF.